This T cell receptor beta chain was obtained from a study of blood T cell repertoires in COVID-19. Study-wide background: Sites across the United States, Italy and Spain contributed samples from acute and convalescent COVID-19. The cDNA or gDNA used as material had been derived from T cells, B-cell-depleted T cells, or PBMCs.

The V end lost 6 bases, the J end lost 4 bases, and 12 bases lay between the germline ends. Germline loops: CDR1 SQVTM, CDR2 ANQGSEA. This CDR3 spans 12 amino acids. Points on this clone: Other DNA variants within this sample encode the same CDR3.

Original analysis: For nucleated cells, counts were estimated from reference gene primer amplification. Produced via immunoSEQ multiplex PCR; TCRdb's table is partial and in-frame only. The V and J calls and the clone size are those of that table, but D and trimming were determined from the DNA. The sample records 150,000 or so clones, about 86% being singletons. Source material: peripheral blood. This sequence joins TRBV29-1 and TRBJ1-2, with D tentatively TRBD1 (5 bases). The sequence was collected from a man in his 60s with acute or convalescent COVID-19. CDR3 loop: CSVLGGSYGYTF. The CDR3 region has the DNA TGCAGCGTCCTTGGGGGGTCCTATGGCTACACCTTC.